The rows below give T cell receptor beta chains drawn from one sample of a study of T-cell reconstitution after alpha-beta-depleted transplantation in children. TCRdb itself ran the PCR reads through MiXCR, one entry per CDR3 protein. The repertoire includes hundreds of thousands of distinct CDR3 sequences, 6% to 10% of them detected once, and approximately 9.6% sits in the top ten. The sequencing used peripheral blood, collected 360 days after TCRalphabeta/CD19-depleted stem cell transplant. The receptor source for this set is a female patient aged 2 to 10 who had a stem cell transplant for Fanconi anemia, so the T cells may come from the graft donor. Each CDR3 is given with its conserved first and last residue. The D gene is left open where the match is weak. Clone size appears in some rows only: once, few, many, or a class for an expanded clone.

abundance | j_gene | v_gene | len | d_gene | CDR3nt | CDR3aa
few | TRBJ2-5 | TRBV20-1 | 13 | NA | TGCAGTGCCCCCCGGCTGGGGAAAGAGACCCAGTACTTC | CSAPRLGKETQYF
NA | TRBJ1-5 | TRBV27 | 17 | NA | TGTGCCAGCGCCCCGGGTCAGGGTGTTCGCCCCAATCAGCCCCAGCATTTT | CASAPGQGVRPNQPQHF
many | TRBJ2-2 | TRBV5-1 | 13 | TRBD1 | TGCGCCAGCAGCAATTGGGACAGCGGGGAGCTGTTTTTT | CASSNWDSGELFF
many | TRBJ2-7 | TRBV4-2 | 16 | NA | TGTGCCAGCAGCCAAGCAAGGGGGGACCTCTCCTACGAGCAGTACTTC | CASSQARGDLSYEQYF
many | TRBJ2-1 | TRBV12-3/TRBV12-4 | 16 | TRBD1 | TGTGCCAGCAGTTCTGGGACGGGACAGGGAGGCAATGAGCAGTTCTTC | CASSSGTGQGGNEQFF
NA | TRBJ2-2 | TRBV18 | 15 | NA | TGTGCCAGCTCACCACCGAGGCCGGGTACCGGGGAGCTGTTTTTT | CASSPPRPGTGELFF
many | TRBJ1-2 | TRBV27 | 15 | TRBD1 | TGTGCCAGCAGTTCCGGGACAGGGGGCTACTATGGCTACACCTTC | CASSSGTGGYYGYTF
many | TRBJ2-5 | TRBV25-1 | 14 | NA | TGTGCCAGCAGTGATGGATGGGGGGAAGAGACCCAGTACTTC | CASSDGWGEETQYF
NA | TRBJ1-3 | TRBV11-2 | 13 | TRBD1 | TGTGCCAGCAGCTCGGACAGGGGAAACACCATATATTTT | CASSSDRGNTIYF
NA | TRBJ2-1 | TRBV20-1 | 11 | NA | TGCAGTGCTGGAGGGGTCGATGAGCAGTTCTTC | CSAGGVDEQFF
many | TRBJ1-1 | TRBV12-3/TRBV12-4 | 15 | NA | TGTGCCAGCAGTTTAGGTCCAGGGAGTTGGACTGAAGCTTTCTTT | CASSLGPGSWTEAFF
NA | TRBJ2-6 | TRBV7-2 | 16 | NA | TGTGCCAGCAGCTTAGGACAGTTCTCTGGGGCCAACGTCCTGACTTTC | CASSLGQFSGANVLTF
NA | TRBJ1-2 | TRBV20-1 | 12 | NA | TGCAGTGCTACCGGGAGAGACTATGGCTACACCTTC | CSATGRDYGYTF
many | TRBJ2-2 | TRBV29-1 | 13 | TRBD1 | TGCAGCGTTGAGGGACAGCCCACCGGGGAGCTGTTTTTT | CSVEGQPTGELFF
many | TRBJ2-7 | TRBV28 | 17 | TRBD2 | TGTGCCAGCAGTTTAGGGTTGCGGGGGACGGTTCCCTACGAGCAGTACTTC | CASSLGLRGTVPYEQYF
NA | TRBJ2-5 | TRBV28 | 14 | NA | TGTGCCAGCAGTTTTTGGCAAGAAGTAGAGACCCAGTACTTC | CASSFWQEVETQYF
few | TRBJ1-2 | TRBV5-1 | 15 | NA | TGCGCCAGCAGCGATACCGGGTCTCTCAACTATGGCTACACCTTC | CASSDTGSLNYGYTF
NA | TRBJ2-5 | TRBV11-3 | 15 | NA | TGTGCCAGCAGCCGGGACTCCACCAGACAAGAGACCCAGTACTTC | CASSRDSTRQETQYF
NA | TRBJ2-7 | TRBV5-4 | 16 | TRBD1 | TGTGCCAGCAGCCCCGCACGGGACAGGGGCTCCTACGAGCAGTACTTC | CASSPARDRGSYEQYF
medium-sized | TRBJ2-1 | TRBV7-8 | 13 | NA | TGTGCCAGCAGGGGTAGCTCCTACAATGAGCAGTTCTTC | CASRGSSYNEQFF
NA | TRBJ2-7 | TRBV14 | 13 | NA | TGTGCCAGCAGCCCAGAGCTTGGGGCCGAGCAGTACTTC | CASSPELGAEQYF
NA | TRBJ1-2 | TRBV7-2 | 14 | NA | TGTGCCAGCAGCTTCCGTAAGGGGCAAGATGGCTACACCTTC | CASSFRKGQDGYTF
NA | TRBJ1-2 | TRBV20-1 | 14 | TRBD1 | TGCAGTGAAGGCCCACAGGGGCCGGACGATGGCTACACCTTC | CSEGPQGPDDGYTF
few | TRBJ2-3 | TRBV11-2 | 15 | TRBD1 | TGTGCCAGCAGCCGGACAGGGGGGAGCACAGATACGCAGTATTTT | CASSRTGGSTDTQYF
many | TRBJ2-2 | TRBV9 | 16 | NA | TGTGCCAGCAGCGTAGCCCAACTACTGAACACCGGGGAGCTGTTTTTT | CASSVAQLLNTGELFF
NA | TRBJ2-1 | TRBV7-9 | 14 | NA | TGTGCCAGCAGCTTAGTATCTAAGAACAATGAGCAGTTCTTC | CASSLVSKNNEQFF
few | TRBJ2-3 | TRBV7-3 | 16 | TRBD2 | TGTGCCAGCAGCTTAAGTGGCGGGAGTAGCACAGATACGCAGTATTTT | CASSLSGGSSTDTQYF
many | TRBJ2-3 | TRBV6-5 | 15 | NA | TGTGCCAGCTTCCCGGTTCGGGGGCCCACAGATACGCAGTATTTT | CASFPVRGPTDTQYF
few | TRBJ2-7 | TRBV7-6 | 14 | NA | TGTGCCAGCAGCGCCATGGACAGCTCCTACGAGCAGTACTTC | CASSAMDSSYEQYF
NA | TRBJ2-7 | TRBV2 | 13 | TRBD1 | TGTGCCAGCGGGGGGACAGGAAACTACGAGCAGTACTTC | CASGGTGNYEQYF
few | TRBJ1-2 | TRBV12-3/TRBV12-4 | 14 | TRBD1 | TGTGCCAGCAGCCCGGACAGGGCCTCCTATGGCTACACCTTC | CASSPDRASYGYTF
many | TRBJ1-4 | TRBV28 | 16 | TRBD1 | TGTGCCAGCAGTCTACTACCGGGACAGGGTAGTGAAAAACTGTTTTTT | CASSLLPGQGSEKLFF
many | TRBJ1-1 | TRBV15 | 17 | NA | TGTGCCACCAGCAGGACCCTTAGACGGGGGATAGACACTGAAGCTTTCTTT | CATSRTLRRGIDTEAFF
many | TRBJ1-2 | TRBV5-1 | 14 | NA | TGCGCCAGCAGCTTGGCCCCAGAAAACTATGGCTACACCTTC | CASSLAPENYGYTF
many | TRBJ2-1 | TRBV5-5 | 12 | TRBD1 | TGTGCCAGCAGCGCCTTGACAGGGGAGCAGTTCTTC | CASSALTGEQFF
many | TRBJ2-1 | TRBV13 | 15 | NA | TGTGCCAGCAGCTTAAGGGTAGGTAGCATCGATGAGCAGTTCTTC | CASSLRVGSIDEQFF
few | TRBJ2-7 | TRBV27 | 19 | NA | TGTGCCAGCAGTTTGTTTGGGCTAGGCGTGGGGCTAAGCTCCTACGAGCAGTACTTC | CASSLFGLGVGLSSYEQYF
many | TRBJ2-2 | TRBV3-1 | 16 | NA | TGTGCCAGCAGCCAAGTTGCCGGCAGGAACACCGGGGAGCTGTTTTTT | CASSQVAGRNTGELFF
many | TRBJ1-5 | TRBV20-1 | 15 | NA | TGCAGTGCTAGTCTGGGGGGGGCTGGCAATCAGCCCCAGCATTTT | CSASLGGAGNQPQHF
many | TRBJ2-3 | TRBV5-1 | 14 | NA | TGCGCCAGCAGCTTGGGCTCCCACACAGATACGCAGTATTTT | CASSLGSHTDTQYF